These T cell receptor beta chains were read from a single sample in a study of spatial heterogeneity in lung cancer. TCRdb itself ran the 5' RACE reads through MiXCR, one entry per CDR3 protein. The table records fewer than 8,500 distinct CDR3 sequences, 7.5% to 8.5% of them present only once. The sequencing used lung tumor tissue, collected at surgery. The receptors shown here come from a male donor with early-stage non-small cell lung cancer. Both conserved end residues are part of each CDR3. D genes are given only for firm matches. Some rows mark clone size as missing; the rest say once, few, many or name a class of expanded clone.

d_call,clone_size,cdr3_length,j_call,v_call,cdr3_nt,cdr3_aa
.,many,14,TRBJ1-1,TRBV5-1,TGCGCCAGCAGTTTACAGGGCTGGGGCACTGAAGCTTTCTTT,CASSLQGWGTEAFF
.,.,16,TRBJ2-3,TRBV11-2,TGTGCCAGCAGCTTAGCGTGGACCCAGGAAGTAGATACGCAGTATTTT,CASSLAWTQEVDTQYF
.,many,11,TRBJ2-1,TRBV29-1,TGCAGCGTTGGCGAATACAATGAGCAGTTCTTC,CSVGEYNEQFF
.,medium-sized,13,TRBJ1-5,TRBV6-2/TRBV6-3,TGTGCCAGCAGTTACGGCAGCAATCAGCCCCAGCATTTT,CASSYGSNQPQHF
.,medium-sized,15,TRBJ2-2,TRBV9,TGTGCCAGCAGCGTATCTACAGGGTTCACCGGGGAGCTGTTTTTT,CASSVSTGFTGELFF
.,.,13,TRBJ2-5,TRBV29-1,TGCAGCGTTGCCCGGGACGGGCAAGAGACCCAGTACTTC,CSVARDGQETQYF
TRBD2,many,17,TRBJ2-1,TRBV29-1,TGCAGCCATACTGGGTCAACAGCGGGGGTCCGTAGTGGTGGGCAGTTCTTC,CSHTGSTAGVRSGGQFF
TRBD2,.,16,TRBJ2-3,TRBV5-1,TGCGCCAGCAGCTTGGGACTAGCGGGAAGAGTAGATACGCAGTATTTT,CASSLGLAGRVDTQYF
.,medium-sized,18,TRBJ2-7,TRBV7-8,TGTGCCAGCAGCTTAGCTCAGGGAAGCGGGCCTTACCCCCTCGAGCAGTACTTC,CASSLAQGSGPYPLEQYF
.,many,13,TRBJ2-5,TRBV20-1,TGCAGTGGACACCGACACCGGGAGGAGACCCAGTACTTC,CSGHRHREETQYF
TRBD1,many,12,TRBJ1-1,TRBV20-1,TGCAGTGCTAGAGATGACAGGGCGGCAGCTTTCTTT,CSARDDRAAAFF
TRBD2,few,15,TRBJ2-1,TRBV6-5,TGTGCCAGCAGTCCACTAGCGGGACTAGGCGATGAGCAGTTCTTC,CASSPLAGLGDEQFF
.,many,13,TRBJ1-3,TRBV11-2,TGTGCCAGCAGCTTAGTTTTGAGAAACACCATATATTTT,CASSLVLRNTIYF
TRBD1,medium-sized,15,TRBJ1-1,TRBV7-2,TGTGCCAGCACCCTTACCGGGACAGGGGTTTCTGGAGCTTTCTTT,CASTLTGTGVSGAFF
TRBD1,many,15,TRBJ2-5,TRBV7-9,TGTGCCAGCAGGCCCACAGGGGCCGAGATGCAGGCCCAGTACTTC,CASRPTGAEMQAQYF
.,medium-sized,16,TRBJ2-7,TRBV4-3,TGCGCCAGCAGCCAAGATCTAGGGGGGTCGAGCGACGAGCAGTACTTC,CASSQDLGGSSDEQYF
.,many,13,TRBJ1-1,TRBV18,TGTGCCAACTCAGCAAACAGGGCCACTGAAGCTTTCTTT,CANSANRATEAFF